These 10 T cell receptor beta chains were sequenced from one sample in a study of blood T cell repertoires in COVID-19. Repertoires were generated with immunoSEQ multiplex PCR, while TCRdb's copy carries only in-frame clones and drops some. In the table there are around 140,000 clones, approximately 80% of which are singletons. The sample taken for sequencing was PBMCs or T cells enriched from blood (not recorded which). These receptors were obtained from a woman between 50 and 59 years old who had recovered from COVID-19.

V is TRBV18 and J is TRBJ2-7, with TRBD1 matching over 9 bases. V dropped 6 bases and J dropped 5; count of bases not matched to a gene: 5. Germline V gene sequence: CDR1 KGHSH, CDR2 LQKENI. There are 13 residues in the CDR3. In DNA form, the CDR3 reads TGTGCCAGCTCCACAGGGGGCTGGAACGAGCAGTACGTC. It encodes CASSTGGWNEQYV.

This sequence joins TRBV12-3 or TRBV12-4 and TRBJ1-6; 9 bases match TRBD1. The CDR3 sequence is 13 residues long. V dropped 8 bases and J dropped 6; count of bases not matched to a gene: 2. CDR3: CASSDRGNSPLHF. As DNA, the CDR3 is TGTGCCAGCTCGGACAGGGGTAATTCACCCCTCCACTTT.

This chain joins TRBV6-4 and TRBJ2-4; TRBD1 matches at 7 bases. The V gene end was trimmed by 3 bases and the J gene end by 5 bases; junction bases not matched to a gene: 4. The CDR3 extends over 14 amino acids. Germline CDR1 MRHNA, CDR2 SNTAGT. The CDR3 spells CASSERGGQNIQYF. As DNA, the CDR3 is TGTGCCAGCAGTGAAAGAGGGGGCCAAAACATTCAGTACTTC.

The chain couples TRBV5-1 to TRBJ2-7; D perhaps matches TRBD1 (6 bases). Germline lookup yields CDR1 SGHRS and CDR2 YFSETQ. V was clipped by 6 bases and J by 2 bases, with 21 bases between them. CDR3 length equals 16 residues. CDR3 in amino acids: CASTPQLQGGTYEQYF. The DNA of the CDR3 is TGCGCCAGCACCCCCCAACTACAGGGTGGCACCTACGAGCAGTACTTC.

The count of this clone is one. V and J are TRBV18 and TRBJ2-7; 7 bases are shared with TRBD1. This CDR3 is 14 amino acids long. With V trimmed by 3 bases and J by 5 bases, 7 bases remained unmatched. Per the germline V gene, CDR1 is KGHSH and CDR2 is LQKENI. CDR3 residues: CASSPTTGIHEQYV. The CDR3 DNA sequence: TGTGCCAGCTCACCGACGACAGGGATACACGAGCAGTACGTC.

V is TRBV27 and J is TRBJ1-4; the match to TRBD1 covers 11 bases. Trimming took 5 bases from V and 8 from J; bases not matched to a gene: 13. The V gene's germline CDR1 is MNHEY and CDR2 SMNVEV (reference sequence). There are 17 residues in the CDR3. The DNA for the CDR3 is TGTGCCAGCAGTCCCGGACAGGGACAGGGGGGATACGAAAAACTGTTTTTT. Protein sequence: CASSPGQGQGGYEKLFF.

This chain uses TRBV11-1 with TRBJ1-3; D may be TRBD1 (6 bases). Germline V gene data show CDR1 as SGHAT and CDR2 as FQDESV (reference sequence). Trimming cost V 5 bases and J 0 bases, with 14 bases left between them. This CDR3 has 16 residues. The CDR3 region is CASSPGQLLSGNTIYF. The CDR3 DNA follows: TGTGCCAGCAGCCCAGGACAGCTACTCTCTGGAAACACCATATATTTT.

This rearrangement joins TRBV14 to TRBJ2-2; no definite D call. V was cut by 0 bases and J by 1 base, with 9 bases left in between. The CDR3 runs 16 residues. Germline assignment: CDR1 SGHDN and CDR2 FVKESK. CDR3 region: CASSQDLTVNTGELFF. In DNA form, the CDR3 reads TGTGCCAGCAGCCAAGATTTAACGGTGAACACCGGGGAGCTGTTTTTT.

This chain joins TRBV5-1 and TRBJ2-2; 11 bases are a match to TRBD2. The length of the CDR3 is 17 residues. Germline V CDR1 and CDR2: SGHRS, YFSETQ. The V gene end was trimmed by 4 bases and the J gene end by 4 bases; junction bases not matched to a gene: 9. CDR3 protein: CASSQDVGTSGTGELFF. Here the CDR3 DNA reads TGCGCCAGCAGCCAGGATGTCGGGACTAGCGGCACCGGGGAGCTGTTTTTT.

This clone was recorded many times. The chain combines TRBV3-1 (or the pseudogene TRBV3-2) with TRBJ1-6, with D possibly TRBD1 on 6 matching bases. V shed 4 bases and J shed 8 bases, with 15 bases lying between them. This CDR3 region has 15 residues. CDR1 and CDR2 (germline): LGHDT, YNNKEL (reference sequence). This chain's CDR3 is CASSPERGTHSPLHF. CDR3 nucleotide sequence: TGTGCCAGCAGCCCGGAAAGGGGGACGCATTCACCCCTCCACTTT.